One and the same sample provided the 25 T cell receptor beta chains below, sequenced in a study of blood T cell repertoires in COVID-19. TCRdb's copy holds only in-frame clones and misses some; the assay was immunoSEQ multiplex PCR. This table has over 300,000 clones, approximately 82% appearing once. Sequencing input: peripheral blood. These receptors were taken from a woman between 50 and 59 years old with acute or convalescent COVID-19.

The V and J genes are TRBV5-1 and TRBJ2-7; 12 bases align to TRBD2. Germline CDR1 and CDR2: SGHRS and YFSETQ. The CDR3 consists of 15 residues. J lost 2 bases, V lost 4 bases, and 4 bases had no gene match. The CDR3 sequence: CASSRTSGTPYEQYF. The CDR3 nucleotides read TGCGCCAGCAGCCGGACTAGCGGGACTCCCTACGAGCAGTACTTC.

V and J are TRBV6-5 and TRBJ1-4; TRBD1 matches 10 bases. This CDR3 has 12 amino acids. The J segment lost 6 bases and the V segment lost 8 bases, leaving 0 bases of the junction unmatched. Germline V gene lookup returns CDR1 MNHEY and CDR2 SVGAGI. CDR3 in amino acids: CASGTGDEKLFF. The CDR3, as DNA: TGTGCCAGCGGGACAGGGGATGAAAAACTGTTTTTT.

This chain links TRBV12-3 or TRBV12-4 with TRBJ2-3, with D unresolved. V lost 3 bases to trimming and J lost 7 bases, with 8 bases between them. The CDR3 totals 12 residues. CDR3 amino acids: CASSFSRNTQYF. The CDR3 DNA sequence: TGTGCCAGCAGTTTTTCCAGGAATACGCAGTATTTT.

V and J are TRBV18 and TRBJ2-5, with 9 bases lining up with TRBD2. J lost 5 bases, V lost 3 bases, and 13 bases had no gene match. The CDR3 sequence is 17 residues long. Germline V gene sequence: CDR1 KGHSH, CDR2 LQKENI. CDR3 sequence (DNA): TGTGCCAGCTCACCGACCCGAGGAGCGGGAGGAGGGGAGACCCAGTACTTC. Translation gives CASSPTRGAGGGETQYF.

The chain couples TRBV30 to TRBJ1-1; the match to TRBD1 covers 8 bases. The length of the CDR3 is 12 residues. The V gene's germline CDR1 is GTSNPN and CDR2 SVGIG (reference sequence). J lost 5 bases, V lost 1 base, and 0 bases had no gene match. The CDR3 DNA sequence: TGTGCCTGGAGTGGGACAGGGACTGAAGCTTTCTTT. This codes for CAWSGTGTEAFF. Full variable domain (missing parts from reference TRBV30 and TRBJ1-1): SQTIHQWPATLVQPVGSPLSLECTVEGTSNPNLYWYRQAAGRGLQLLFYSVGIGQISSEVPQNLSASRPQDRQFILSSKKLLLSDSGFYLCAWSGTGTEAFFGQGTRLTVV.

V usage is TRBV4-2 and J usage is TRBJ2-2; TRBD2 aligns across 7 bases. V gave up 0 bases and J gave up 0 bases; unmatched junction bases: 4. The CDR3 runs 17 residues. Germline V gives CDR1 LGHNA, CDR2 YNFKEQ. The CDR3 region has the DNA TGTGCCAGCAGCCAAGATTATACTAGCGCGAACACCGGGGAGCTGTTTTTT. Protein: CASSQDYTSANTGELFF.

The chain has TRBV7-2 and TRBJ1-2; TRBD1 is a possible D gene (6 bases). The germline CDR1 and CDR2 sequences are SGHTA and FQGNSA. CDR3 length: 15 amino acids. V was cut by 4 bases and J by 8 bases, with 20 bases left in between. Here the CDR3 reads CASSSRQAQLRGYTF. CDR3 coding DNA: TGTGCCAGCAGCTCCCGACAGGCCCAGCTGCGAGGCTACACCTTC. Based on the CDR3 plus reference TRBV7-2 and TRBJ1-2, the full variable domain is GAGVSQSPSNKVTEKGKDVELRCDPISGHTALYWYRQSLGQGLEFLIYFQGNSAPDKSGLPSDRFSAERTGGSVSTLTIQRTQQEDSAVYLCASSSRQAQLRGYTFGSGTRLTVV.

The chain joins TRBV7-9 to TRBJ1-2; 7 nucleotides agree with TRBD1. Trimming removed 4 bases from V and 6 bases from J; junction bases left unmatched: 5. Germline assignment: CDR1 SEHNR and CDR2 FQNEAQ (reference sequence). The length of the CDR3 is 13 residues. The CDR3 sequence: CASSSGQLHGYTF. The CDR3 bases are TGTGCCAGCAGCTCGGGACAGCTCCATGGCTACACCTTC.

Points on this clone: The same CDR3 also results from other DNA sequences found in this sample. The V and J genes are TRBV6-5 and TRBJ1-2; possibly TRBD1 for D (5 bases). V gave up 7 bases and J gave up 3 bases, with 9 bases separating them. Per germline, CDR1 MNHEY and CDR2 SVGAGI. This CDR3 is built from 12 residues. The CDR3 bases are TGTGCCAGCACTCAGGGCGACTATGGCTACACCTTC. As protein: CASTQGDYGYTF.

The V and J genes are TRBV18 and TRBJ2-5, with 7 bases fitting TRBD1. The germline CDR1 and CDR2 sequences are KGHSH and LQKENI. The junction had 0 bases not matched to a gene; V was cut back by 4 bases and J by 4 bases. The CDR3 sequence is 12 residues long. The CDR3 DNA reads as TGTGCCAGCTCACGACAGGGAGAGACCCAGTACTTC. Its translation: CASSRQGETQYF. Based on the CDR3 plus reference TRBV18 and TRBJ2-5, the full variable domain is NAGVMQNPRHLVRRRGQEARLRCSPMKGHSHVYWYRQLPEEGLKFMVYLQKENIIDESGMPKERFSAEFPKEGPSILRIQQVVRGDSAAYFCASSRQGETQYFGPGTRLLVL.

This chain connects TRBV24-1 to TRBJ2-1, with 9 bases lining up with TRBD1. Trimming removed 11 bases from V and 8 bases from J; junction bases left unmatched: 12. CDR3 length equals 14 residues. CDR1 is KGHDR and CDR2 is SFDVKD in the germline V gene. Here the CDR3 DNA reads TGTGCCAGTAAACTTCCCGGGACAGGGTATGAGCAGTTCTTC. This codes for CASKLPGTGYEQFF.

The J gene is TRBJ2-1, the V gene TRBV7-8; D is perhaps TRBD1 (6 bases). Germline loops: CDR1 SGHVS, CDR2 FQNEAQ. The CDR3 is made up of 16 amino acids. V lost 1 base and J 5 bases, leaving 15 bases between the germline ends. CDR3 in DNA: TGTGCCAGCAGCTTAGAGGGGGAGCGACCAAACAATGAGCAGTTCTTC. This sequence encodes CASSLEGERPNNEQFF.

V and J are TRBV5-1 and TRBJ2-5; D may be TRBD1 (6 bases). The CDR3 is 15 amino acids. Germline loops: CDR1 SGHRS, CDR2 YFSETQ. Trimming stripped 0 bases from V and 4 bases from J, with 13 bases between. As DNA, the CDR3 is TGCGCCAGCAGCTTGGCGTCAGGGGACGGAGAGACCCAGTACTTC. It specifies CASSLASGDGETQYF.

This clone was seen a handful of times. This chain uses TRBV7-3 with TRBJ2-3; 8 bases line up with TRBD1. Losses at the gene ends were 6 bases for V and 3 bases for J; bases not matched to a gene: 8. Germline V CDR1 and CDR2: SGHTA, FQGTGA. The CDR3 is 15 amino acids. CDR3 amino acids: CASRKDRELTDTQYF. In nucleotides, the CDR3 is TGTGCCAGCAGGAAGGACAGGGAGCTAACAGATACGCAGTATTTT. Supplemented by reference TRBV7-3 and TRBJ2-3, the full variable domain reads GAGVSQTPSNKVTEKGKYVELRCDPISGHTALYWYRQSLGQGPEFLIYFQGTGAADDSGLPNDRFFAVRPEGSVSTLKIQRTERGDSAVYLCASRKDRELTDTQYFGPGTRLTVL.

The table lists this clone with a count of one. The chain has TRBV5-1 and TRBJ1-2; D not certain. CDR1 is SGHRS and CDR2 is YFSETQ in the germline V gene. V was trimmed by 0 bases and J by 4 bases, leaving 16 bases between them. The CDR3 totals 16 residues. The chain's CDR3 is CASSLAGRTVFYGYTF. CDR3 bases: TGCGCCAGCAGCTTGGCCGGCAGGACTGTATTCTATGGCTACACCTTC. Based on the CDR3 plus reference TRBV5-1 and TRBJ1-2, the full variable domain is KAGVTQTPRYLIKTRGQQVTLSCSPISGHRSVSWYQQTPGQGLQFLFEYFSETQRNKGNFPGRFSGRQFSNSRSEMNVSTLELGDSALYLCASSLAGRTVFYGYTFGSGTRLTVV.

At least ten counts were recorded for this clone. The chain combines TRBV15 with TRBJ2-1, with no clear D. V was shortened by 4 bases and J by 4 bases, with 8 bases between the two germline ends. Germline assignment: CDR1 LNHNV and CDR2 YYDKDF (reference sequence). The CDR3 has 13 residues. CDR3 protein: CATSMQSYNEQFF. The DNA for the CDR3 is TGTGCCACCAGCATGCAGTCGTACAATGAGCAGTTCTTC.

V usage is TRBV27 and J usage is TRBJ1-2, with 9 positions matching TRBD1. This CDR3 is 15 amino acids long. CDR1 MNHEY and CDR2 SMNVEV come from the germline V gene (reference sequence). V was pared by 6 bases and J by 3 bases, with 8 bases of the junction left unmatched. The CDR3 protein is CASSPGQGFDYGYTF. The CDR3 bases are TGTGCCAGCAGCCCGGGACAGGGTTTTGACTATGGCTACACCTTC.

J is TRBJ2-2 and V is TRBV19; 9 positions match TRBD1. The J segment lost 4 bases and the V segment lost 4 bases, leaving 16 bases of the junction unmatched. The CDR3 runs 19 residues. Germline loops: CDR1 LNHDA, CDR2 SQIVND (reference sequence). The CDR3 is CASSTPPGTGIRGTGELFF. The DNA of the CDR3 is TGTGCCAGTAGTACGCCTCCCGGGACAGGGATAAGGGGCACCGGGGAGCTGTTTTTT.

The chain joins TRBV15 to TRBJ2-7; D is ambiguous. CDR3 length: 14 residues. V was clipped by 5 bases and J by 4 bases, with 15 bases between them. Germline V CDR1 and CDR2: LNHNV, YYDKDF (reference sequence). CDR3 nucleotide sequence: TGTGCCACCAGCGGCCTAGTTGACCGGTACGAGCAGTACTTC. Translated: CATSGLVDRYEQYF.

The chain carries TRBV24-1 and TRBJ2-2; 7 bases line up with TRBD1. The CDR3 spans 15 residues. From germline, CDR1 is KGHDR and CDR2 SFDVKD. The junction had 3 bases not matched to a gene; V was cut back by 3 bases and J by 3 bases. CDR3 loop: CATSDATGDTGELFF. The CDR3 DNA follows: TGTGCCACCAGTGATGCAACAGGGGACACCGGGGAGCTGTTTTTT.

The V and J genes are TRBV27 and TRBJ2-2; D is unresolved. V was cut by 3 bases and J by 5 bases, with 7 bases left in between. The CDR3 contains 13 residues. Germline assignment: CDR1 MNHEY and CDR2 SMNVEV (reference sequence). CDR3 DNA: TGTGCCAGCAGTTTTGACTCAACCGGGGAGCTGTTTTTT. Amino acids: CASSFDSTGELFF.

This clone was recorded once. The chain recombines TRBV4-1 with TRBJ2-5; the D gene is possibly TRBD1 (6 bases). The CDR3 consists of 15 residues. CDR1 MGHRA and CDR2 YSYEKL come from the germline V gene. V was clipped by 0 bases and J by 7 bases, with 15 bases between them. Here the CDR3 DNA reads TGCGCCAGCAGCCAAGAGGACAGAGAAGGCCGGACCCAGTACTTC. As protein: CASSQEDREGRTQYF.

The V call is TRBV3-1 (or the pseudogene TRBV3-2), the J call TRBJ2-7; the D gene is possibly TRBD1 (6 bases). The CDR3 runs 13 residues. Per the germline V gene, CDR1 is LGHDT and CDR2 is YNNKEL (reference sequence). Trimming took off 4 bases at V and 4 bases at J, with 11 bases between the two ends. DNA of the CDR3: TGTGCCAGCAGCCCCGGGACAACGTACGAGCAGTACTTC. Its protein product is CASSPGTTYEQYF.

The genes are TRBV9 and TRBJ2-7, with TRBD1 matching over 9 bases. Germline-derived CDR1 and CDR2 are SGDLS and YYNGEE. V was pared by 3 bases and J by 2 bases, with 6 bases of the junction left unmatched. The CDR3 covers 15 residues. The CDR3 DNA follows: TGTGCCAGCAGCGCCCGGGGACAGGGTACCTACGAGCAGTACTTC. Protein sequence: CASSARGQGTYEQYF.

The V call is TRBV30, the J call TRBJ1-2; 7 bases match TRBD1. Germline V gene data show CDR1 as GTSNPN and CDR2 as SVGIG (reference sequence). Trimming took 2 bases from V and 6 from J; bases not matched to a gene: 6. The CDR3 loop spans 13 amino acids. CDR3 in DNA: TGTGCCTGGAGTAGGGACAGCCGTCATGGCTACACCTTC. Protein sequence: CAWSRDSRHGYTF.